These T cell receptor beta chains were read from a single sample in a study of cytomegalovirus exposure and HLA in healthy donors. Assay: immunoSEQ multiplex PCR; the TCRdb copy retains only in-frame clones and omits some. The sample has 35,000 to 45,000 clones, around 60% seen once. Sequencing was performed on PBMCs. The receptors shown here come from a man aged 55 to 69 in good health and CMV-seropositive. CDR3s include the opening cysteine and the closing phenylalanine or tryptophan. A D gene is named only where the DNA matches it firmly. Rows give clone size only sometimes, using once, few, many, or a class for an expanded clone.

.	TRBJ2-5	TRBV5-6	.	TGTGCCAGCAGCTTGGCCCAGGCAGCTCAAGAGACCCAGTACTTC	CASSLAQAAQETQYF
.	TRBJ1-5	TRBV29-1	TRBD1	TGCAGCGTTGAAGAACCACAGGGGCAGCCCCAGCATTTT	CSVEEPQGQPQHF
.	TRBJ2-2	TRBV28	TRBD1	TGTGCCAGCGTCCCGGGACAGTACACCGGGGAGCTGTTTTTT	CASVPGQYTGELFF
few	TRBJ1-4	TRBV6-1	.	TGTGCCAGCAGTGAAGCAGGAGATGAAAAACTGTTTTTT	CASSEAGDEKLFF
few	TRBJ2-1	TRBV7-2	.	TGTGCCAGCAGCTTGGGACTCTGGTTCGATGAGCAGTTCTTC	CASSLGLWFDEQFF
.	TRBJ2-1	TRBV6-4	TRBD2	TGTGCCAGCAGTGCACTAGCGGGAGGCTCAGGTGAGCAGTTCTTC	CASSALAGGSGEQFF
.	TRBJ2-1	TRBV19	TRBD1	TGTGCCAGTAGTATCTACTGGACAGGGGGGGACAATGAGCAGTTCTTC	CASSIYWTGGDNEQFF
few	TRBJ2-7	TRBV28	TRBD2	TGTGCCAGCAGTTTAGGGCAGGGAGGGTACGAGCAGTACTTC	CASSLGQGGYEQYF
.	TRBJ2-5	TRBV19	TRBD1	TGTGCCAGTAGTATTAGGACAGGGATCGAAGAGACCCAGTACTTC	CASSIRTGIEETQYF
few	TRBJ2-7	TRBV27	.	TGTGCCAGCAGTTTATCTGGGTTTGGGCACGAGCAGTACTTC	CASSLSGFGHEQYF
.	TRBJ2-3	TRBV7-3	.	TGTGCCAGCAGCTTAACAACAGACCCTGGGGATACGCAGTATTTT	CASSLTTDPGDTQYF
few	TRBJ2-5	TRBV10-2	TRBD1	TGCGCCAGCAGTGAGTCGGAGGGGACAGGGGTAAAGACCCAGTACTTC	CASSESEGTGVKTQYF
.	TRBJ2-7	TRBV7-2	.	TGTGCCAGCAGCTTAGGAGACACCTACGAGCAGTACTTC	CASSLGDTYEQYF
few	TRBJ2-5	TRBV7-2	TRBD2	TGTGCCAGCGGGTTAGCGGGAGTGGTGGAGGAGACCCAGTACTTC	CASGLAGVVEETQYF
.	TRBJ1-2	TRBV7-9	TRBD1	TGTGCCAGCAGCCTAGGTGGACAGGGGGGAAATGGCTACACCTTC	CASSLGGQGGNGYTF
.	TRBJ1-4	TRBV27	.	TGTGCCAGCAGCTCACTGGGGGGACTGCGGGCTGAAAAACTGTTTTTT	CASSSLGGLRAEKLFF
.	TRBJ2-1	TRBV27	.	TGTGCCAGCAGCTTCTTGACAGGGGGGGCTAGCGGGATGAATGAGCAGTTCTTC	CASSFLTGGASGMNEQFF
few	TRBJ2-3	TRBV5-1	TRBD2	TGCGCCAGTAGACGCGGACTAGCGGGAGAGGGTACGCAGTATTTT	CASRRGLAGEGTQYF
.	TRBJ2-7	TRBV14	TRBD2	TGTGCCAGCAGCCAAAACTTAGCGGGCGAGCAGTACTTC	CASSQNLAGEQYF
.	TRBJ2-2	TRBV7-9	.	TGTGCCAGCAGCTTAGAAACAGGGCGGTTTACCGGGGAGCTGTTTTTT	CASSLETGRFTGELFF
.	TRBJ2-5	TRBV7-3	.	TGTGCCAGCAGCCCTCTTCGGTGGGAGGACTGGGAGACCCAGTACTTC	CASSPLRWEDWETQYF
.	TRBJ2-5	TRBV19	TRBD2	TGTGCCAGTAGTATGATGGGAGGGGAGACCCAGTACTTC	CASSMMGGETQYF
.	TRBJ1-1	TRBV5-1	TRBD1	TGCGCCAGCAGCCCGGAATATGAGGGGGCTCAGGAAGCTTTCTTT	CASSPEYEGAQEAFF
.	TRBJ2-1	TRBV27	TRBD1	TGTGCCAGCAGTAGAGAGGGGGCCTCCTACAATGAGCAGTTCTTC	CASSREGASYNEQFF
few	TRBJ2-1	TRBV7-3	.	TGTGCCAGCAGCCCGGGACTTAGGGACAATGAGCAGTTCTTC	CASSPGLRDNEQFF
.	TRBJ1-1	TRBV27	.	TGTGCCAGCAGTTTAGGACCCAAGTCAGGGTTGAACACTGAAGCTTTCTTT	CASSLGPKSGLNTEAFF
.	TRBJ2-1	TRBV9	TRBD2	TGTGCCAGCAGCGCCTATAGCGGGATGAGCTCCTACAATGAGCAGTTCTTC	CASSAYSGMSSYNEQFF
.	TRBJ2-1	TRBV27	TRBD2	TGTGCCAGCAGTTTATTAAGGTCTAGCGGGAGCTCCTACAATGAGCAGTTCTTC	CASSLLRSSGSSYNEQFF
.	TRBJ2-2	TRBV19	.	TGTGCCAGTACTCTGGGACTTGAGTTAAAAATGAGGGAGCTGTTTTTT	CASTLGLELKMRELFF
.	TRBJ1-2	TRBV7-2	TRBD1	TGTGCCAGCAGCCCCCTGGGACAGCCCTATGGCTACACCTTC	CASSPLGQPYGYTF
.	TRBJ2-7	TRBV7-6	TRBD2	TGTGCCAGCAGCAATAGGGCGCGGGGGAGTACGGGCGAGCAGTACTTC	CASSNRARGSTGEQYF
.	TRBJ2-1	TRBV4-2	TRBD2	TGTGCCAGCAGCCATGGGTATGGGCCGGGGGGGGACTCGGATGAGCAGTTCTTC	CASSHGYGPGGDSDEQFF
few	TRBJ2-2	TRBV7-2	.	TGTGCCAGCAGCTTAGCCGGACTGTACACCGGGGAGCTGTTTTTT	CASSLAGLYTGELFF
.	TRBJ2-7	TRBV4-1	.	TGCGCCAGCAGCCGGGGACTCCAACCCCGCCCTACTTACTACGAGCAGTACTTC	CASSRGLQPRPTYYEQYF
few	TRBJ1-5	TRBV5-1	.	TGCGCCAGCTCCACGGGGGGGGCTAAGAATCAGCCCCAGCATTTT	CASSTGGAKNQPQHF
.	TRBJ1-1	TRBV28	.	TGTGCCAGCAGTTCCACAGGGAGAAGGACTGAAGCTTTCTTT	CASSSTGRRTEAFF
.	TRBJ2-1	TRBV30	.	TGTGCCTGGAGTGCCACCCCCGGGGAGCGACACAATGAGCAGTTCTTC	CAWSATPGERHNEQFF
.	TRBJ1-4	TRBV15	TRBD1	TGTGCCACCAGCAGAGGGACAGGAACAACTAATGAAAAACTGTTTTTT	CATSRGTGTTNEKLFF
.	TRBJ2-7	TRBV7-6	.	TGTGCCAGCAGCCGAGACAGCTCCTACGAGCAGTACTTC	CASSRDSSYEQYF
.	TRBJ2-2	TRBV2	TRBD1	TGTGCCAGCAGTGGGACCCAGGGGGCCGGGGAGCTGTTTTTT	CASSGTQGAGELFF
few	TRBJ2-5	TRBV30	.	TGTGCCTGGAGTGTAACCAGGGGGACCCAGTACTTC	CAWSVTRGTQYF
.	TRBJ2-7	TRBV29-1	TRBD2	TGCAGCGCACAATTAGCGGGAGGGAACTACGAGCAGTACTTC	CSAQLAGGNYEQYF
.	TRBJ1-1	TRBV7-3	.	TGTGCCAGCAGCTTAGCGGGGAACACTGAAGCTTTCTTT	CASSLAGNTEAFF
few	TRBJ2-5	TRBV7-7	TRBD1	TGTGCTAGCAGCTCGACAGGGTCAAGGGGCGAGACCCAGTACTTC	CASSSTGSRGETQYF
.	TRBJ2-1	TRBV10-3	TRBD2	TGTGCCATCAAGGGAGCGGGAGGTGTCGCCTACAATGAGCAGTTCTTC	CAIKGAGGVAYNEQFF
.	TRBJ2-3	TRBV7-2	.	TGTGCCAGCAGCGGAAGGGGGTCCCTCGTCGCAGATACGCAGTATTTT	CASSGRGSLVADTQYF
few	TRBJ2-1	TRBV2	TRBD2	TGTGCTTATACTAGCGGGAGATACAATGAGCAGTTCTTC	CAYTSGRYNEQFF
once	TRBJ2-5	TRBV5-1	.	TGCGCCAGCAGCCCCTCTAGCGAACAAGAGACCCAGTACTTC	CASSPSSEQETQYF